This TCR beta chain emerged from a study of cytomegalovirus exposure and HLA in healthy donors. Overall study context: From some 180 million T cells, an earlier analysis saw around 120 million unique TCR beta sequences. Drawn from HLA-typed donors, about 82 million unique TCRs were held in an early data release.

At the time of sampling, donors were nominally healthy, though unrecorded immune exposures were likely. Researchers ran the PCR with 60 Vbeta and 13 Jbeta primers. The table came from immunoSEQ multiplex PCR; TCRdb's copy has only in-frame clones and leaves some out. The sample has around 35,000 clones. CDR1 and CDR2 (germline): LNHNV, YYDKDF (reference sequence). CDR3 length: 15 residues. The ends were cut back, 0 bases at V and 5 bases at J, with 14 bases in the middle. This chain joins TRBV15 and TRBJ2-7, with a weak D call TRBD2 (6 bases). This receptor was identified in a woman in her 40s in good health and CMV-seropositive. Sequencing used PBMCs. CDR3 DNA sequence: TGTGCCACCAGCAGAGATGTAACGGCGGGGAACGAGCAGTACTTC. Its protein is CATSRDVTAGNEQYF.